The 27 T cell receptor beta chains below all came from one sample that was sequenced in a study of CD8+ T cells in alopecia areata. Treatment indicated: oral pan-JAK inhibitor, 5-10 mg twice daily. In each case, RNA was isolated and then reverse transcribed into cDNA as the sequencing template. Sequenced by immunoSEQ multiplex PCR; TCRdb stores in-frame clones only, minus some. The profile shows under 350,000 clones, more than 45% of them singletons. The source was CD4+ T cells sorted from blood, collected at week 24, from a patient treated with tofacitinib. Receptors were obtained from a human donor with alopecia areata.

This clone has just a few counts. The same CDR3 can be traced to other DNA sequences in this sample. This sequence joins TRBV20-1 and TRBJ2-7; D may be TRBD2 (5 bases). This CDR3 has 11 amino acids. The germline CDR1 and CDR2 sequences are DFQATT and SNEGSKA (reference sequence). The germline V and J ends were trimmed by 1 base and 4 bases, with 5 bases remaining between them. CDR3 protein: CSARGGYEQYF. The DNA of the CDR3 is TGCAGTGCTAGAGGCGGGTACGAGCAGTACTTC.

The V and J genes are TRBV7-9 and TRBJ1-1; 8 nucleotides agree with TRBD1. CDR1 and CDR2 (germline): SEHNR, FQNEAQ (reference sequence). V was clipped by 5 bases and J by 11 bases; unmatched bases: 16. There are 15 residues in the CDR3. Here the CDR3 reads CASSPRTGTTGEAFF. CDR3 bases: TGTGCCAGCAGCCCCCGGACAGGGACGACGGGGGAGGCTTTCTTT.

The V call is TRBV5-4, the J call TRBJ2-3; 11 bases are a match to TRBD2. Germline-derived CDR1 and CDR2 are SGHNT and YYREEE (reference sequence). Trimming cost V 4 bases and J 4 bases; bases outside gene matches: 8. The CDR3 extends over 16 amino acids. The CDR3 region is CASSRNSGGVPDTQYF. As DNA, the CDR3 is TGTGCCAGCAGCCGAAATAGCGGGGGGGTGCCAGATACGCAGTATTTT.

Details on this clone: The junction shows a germline mismatch at one end, possibly a read error. V is TRBV30 and J is TRBJ1-6; no definite D call. Germline values: CDR1 GTSNPN, CDR2 SVGIG (reference sequence). The CDR3 contains 15 residues. CDR3 nucleotide sequence: TGTGCCTGGAGTGTCGGCCGCTCCCATAATTCACCCCTCCACTTT. Its translation: CAWSVGRSHNSPLHF.

This clone was detected only a few times. The rearrangement uses TRBV2 and TRBJ2-5; D perhaps matches TRBD2 (6 bases). V was trimmed by 6 bases and J by 5 bases, leaving 10 bases between them. CDR1 is SNHLY and CDR2 is FYNNEI in the germline V gene. This CDR3 contains 12 residues. In DNA, the CDR3 is TGTGCCAGCAGACTAGCTGGGGAGACCCAGTACTTC. Translation gives CASRLAGETQYF. Full variable domain (outside the CDR3, taken from reference TRBV2 and TRBJ2-5): EPEVTQTPSHQVTQMGQEVILRCVPISNHLYFYWYRQILGQKVEFLVSFYNNEISEKSEIFDDQFSVERPDGSNFTLKIRSTKLEDSAMYFCASRLAGETQYFGPGTRLLVL.

Only one count was recorded for this clone. The CDR3 nucleotides are TGTGCCAGCAGCGCCGGGGAGACCCAGTACTTC. Amino acid sequence: CASSAGETQYF. The rearrangement joins TRBV9 to TRBJ2-5; unclear D gene. Germline lookup yields CDR1 SGDLS and CDR2 YYNGEE. Trimming took off 3 bases at V and 5 bases at J, with 5 bases between the two ends. This CDR3 is built from 11 residues.

The CDR3 is CASSLTGIYEQYF. CDR3 sequence (DNA): TGTGCCAGCAGCTTGACAGGGATTTACGAGCAGTACTTC. This chain uses TRBV5-4 with TRBJ2-7; maybe TRBD1 (6 bases). Trimming left V 1 base short and J 4 bases short, with 9 bases between. Germline-derived CDR1 and CDR2 are SGHNT and YYREEE (reference sequence). This CDR3 has 13 amino acids.

This clone was seen a few times. This rearrangement joins TRBV5-1 to TRBJ1-1; 9 bases agree with TRBD1. The CDR3 covers 14 residues. The trim removed 4 bases at V and 2 bases at J, leaving 3 bases unmatched. Germline CDR1 reads SGHRS; CDR2 reads YFSETQ. The CDR3 region has the DNA TGCGCCAGCAGCAGGGACAGGGTCAACACTGAAGCTTTCTTT. It yields the protein CASSRDRVNTEAFF.

The sample holds a few counts of this clone. In nucleotides, the CDR3 is TGTGCCAGCAGCAACAGGGGGCAAAATGGAAACACCATATATTTT. Translating it yields CASSNRGQNGNTIYF. V gene TRBV11-2 combines with J gene TRBJ1-3; 9 bases map to TRBD1. Germline V gene lookup returns CDR1 SGHAT and CDR2 FQNNGV. Trimming took 5 bases from V and 3 from J; bases not matched to a gene: 5. This CDR3 region has 15 residues.

The chain recombines TRBV19 with TRBJ2-5; TRBD2 matches at 7 bases. The CDR3 length is 17 residues. The ends lost 6 bases at V and 2 bases at J; junction bases unmatched: 15. Germline lookup yields CDR1 LNHDA and CDR2 SQIVND (reference sequence). The CDR3 spells CASSPQSGAFSQETQYF. CDR3 sequence (DNA): TGTGCCAGTAGCCCGCAAAGCGGGGCATTTTCGCAAGAGACCCAGTACTTC. The full variable domain, with the rest looked up from reference TRBV19 and TRBJ2-5, is DGGITQSPKYLFRKEGQNVTLSCEQNLNHDAMYWYRQDPGQGLRLIYYSQIVNDFQKGDIAEGYSVSREKKESFPLTVTSAQKNPTAFYLCASSPQSGAFSQETQYFGPGTRLLVL.

CDR3 loop: CSASEGREQYF. For the CDR3, the DNA is TGCAGTGCTAGCGAGGGGAGAGAGCAGTACTTC. This chain uses TRBV20-1 with TRBJ2-7, with D perhaps given as TRBD1 or TRBD2 (5 bases each). CDR3 length: 11 residues. Germline V CDR1 and CDR2: DFQATT, SNEGSKA (reference sequence). Trimming took off 3 bases at V and 7 bases at J, with 10 bases between the two ends.

This sequence joins TRBV15 and TRBJ1-6, with a tentative D call TRBD1 (5 bases). V lost 0 bases to trimming and J lost 9 bases, with 12 bases between them. Germline values: CDR1 LNHNV, CDR2 YYDKDF (reference sequence). The CDR3 runs to 15 residues. Here the CDR3 DNA reads TGTGCCACCAGCAGAGATCGTCAGGGTAGTTCACCCCTCCACTTT. Translation gives CATSRDRQGSSPLHF.

Only a few counts were recorded for this clone. The chain employs TRBV5-1 and TRBJ1-1, with D unresolved. The V gene's germline CDR1 is SGHRS and CDR2 YFSETQ. CDR3 size: 14 residues. V shed 6 bases and J shed 0 bases, with 12 bases lying between them. CDR3 nucleotide sequence: TGCGCCAGCAAAACAGCCTTCCTGAACACTGAAGCTTTCTTT. Amino acids: CASKTAFLNTEAFF. Looking up the rest from reference TRBV5-1 and TRBJ1-1 gives the full variable domain: KAGVTQTPRYLIKTRGQQVTLSCSPISGHRSVSWYQQTPGQGLQFLFEYFSETQRNKGNFPGRFSGRQFSNSRSEMNVSTLELGDSALYLCASKTAFLNTEAFFGQGTRLTVV.

This chain connects TRBV30 to TRBJ1-1; D not certain. Trimming removed 4 bases from V and 1 base from J, with 13 bases in between. The CDR3 covers 14 residues. CDR1 is GTSNPN and CDR2 is SVGIG in the germline V gene (reference sequence). The CDR3 spells CAWTGGRRNTEAFF. CDR3 sequence (DNA): TGTGCCTGGACCGGAGGCCGGCGGAACACTGAAGCTTTCTTT.

This clone was observed a handful of times. This chain links TRBV7-2 with TRBJ2-3; D may match TRBD1 or TRBD2 (5 bases each). Trimming removed 1 base at V and 2 bases at J, with 13 bases between. CDR3 length equals 16 residues. Looked up from germline, CDR1 is SGHTA and CDR2 is FQGNSA. As DNA, the CDR3 is TGTGCCAGCAGCTTAGGGGACGGGATGATCACAGATACGCAGTATTTT. Translating it yields CASSLGDGMITDTQYF.

This clone was seen only a few times. The rearrangement uses TRBV28 and TRBJ2-6; D gene uncertain. CDR1 is MDHEN, CDR2 SYDVKM, per germline. V dropped 6 bases and J dropped 1 base, with 4 bases sitting between them. The CDR3 sequence is 13 residues long. The CDR3 DNA follows: TGTGCCAGCAGAAGTTCTGGGGCCAACGTCCTGACTTTC. Translated: CASRSSGANVLTF. Variable domain in full (rest from reference TRBV28 and TRBJ2-6): DVKVTQSSRYLVKRTGEKVFLECVQDMDHENMFWYRQDPGLGLRLIYFSYDVKMKEKGDIPEGYSVSREKKERFSLILESASTNQTSMYLCASRSSGANVLTFGAGSRLTVL.

This clone was seen only a few times. The CDR3 reads CASSLASGGYNEQFF. The CDR3 DNA is TGCGCCAGCAGCTTGGCCAGCGGGGGGTACAATGAGCAGTTCTTC. The J gene is TRBJ2-1, the V gene TRBV5-1; 9 nucleotides align to TRBD2. The CDR3 is made up of 15 amino acids. Trimming at V came to 0 bases and at J to 4 bases, leaving 2 bases not matched to a gene. Germline-derived CDR1 and CDR2 are SGHRS and YFSETQ.

Only a few counts were recorded for this clone. This chain links TRBV29-1 with TRBJ2-3, with 7 bases aligning to TRBD2. Looked up from germline, CDR1 is SQVTM and CDR2 is ANQGSEA. V lost 7 bases, J lost 2 bases, and 6 bases stayed unmatched. This CDR3 has 13 residues. The CDR3, as DNA: TGCAGCGGGACTAGTGCAATCACAGATACGCAGTATTTT. It encodes CSGTSAITDTQYF.

This clone was seen a few times. The V and J genes are TRBV7-9 and TRBJ2-3, with TRBD1 matching 8 bases. Germline V CDR1 and CDR2: SEHNR, FQNEAQ (reference sequence). J gave up 0 bases and V 2 bases, and 4 bases lay outside the gene matches. There are 16 residues in the CDR3. The CDR3, as DNA: TGTGCCAGCAGCTTACTTTGGACAGGGAGCACAGATACGCAGTATTTT. Translation: CASSLLWTGSTDTQYF.

The chain couples TRBV29-1 to TRBJ2-3; 13 bases match TRBD2. Germline CDR1 and CDR2: SQVTM and ANQGSEA. There are 16 residues in the CDR3. The junction had 16 bases not matched to a gene; V was cut back by 4 bases and J by 12 bases. CDR3 DNA sequence: TGCAGCGTTGGCGCCGGGGGGACTAGCGGGGTTGGTTTACAGTATTTT. It translates to CSVGAGGTSGVGLQYF.

This clone was seen a few times. The same CDR3 also results from other DNA sequences found in this sample. In DNA form, the CDR3 reads TGTGCCAGCAGCTTAGTGGCGGATACGCAGTATTTT. It yields the protein CASSLVADTQYF. J is TRBJ2-3 and V is TRBV7-9, with D uncertain. The CDR3 extends over 12 amino acids. The germline V gene encodes CDR1 SEHNR and CDR2 FQNEAQ (reference sequence). Trimming stripped 1 base from V and 6 bases from J, with 5 bases between.

A remark on this clone: This CDR3 is also generated by other DNA sequences in the sample. V and J are TRBV29-1 and TRBJ2-3, with 9 bases identical to TRBD1. This CDR3 contains 13 residues. Germline assignment: CDR1 SQVTM and CDR2 ANQGSEA. With 7 bases clipped from V and 2 bases from J, the junction kept 4 bases outside the gene matches. DNA for the CDR3: TGCAGCGCCGGACAGGGGTACACAGATACGCAGTATTTT. The encoded protein is CSAGQGYTDTQYF.

This chain connects TRBV29-1 to TRBJ2-7; TRBD1 agrees at 9 bases. This CDR3 spans 13 amino acids. J gave up 3 bases and V 8 bases, and 8 bases lay outside the gene matches. CDR1 is SQVTM, CDR2 ANQGSEA, per germline. The CDR3 sequence is CSLRTGAFYEQYF. CDR3 in DNA: TGCAGCTTAAGGACAGGGGCCTTCTACGAGCAGTACTTC.

This clone was seen a few times. This chain links TRBV11-2 with TRBJ1-6; 10 bases map to TRBD1. The CDR3 extends over 16 amino acids. Germline values: CDR1 SGHAT, CDR2 FQNNGV. Trimming cost V 3 bases and J 10 bases; bases outside gene matches: 9. CDR3 amino acids: CASSFLATGGGSPLHF. The DNA for the CDR3 is TGTGCCAGCAGCTTTCTGGCGACAGGGGGCGGCTCACCCCTCCACTTT.

This clone appeared a few times. J is TRBJ1-2 and V is TRBV15; no clear D. The CDR3 totals 14 residues. Trimming stripped 3 bases from V and 5 bases from J, with 13 bases between. Germline lookup yields CDR1 LNHNV and CDR2 YYDKDF (reference sequence). The CDR3 region has the DNA TGTGCCACCAGCAGGGGTGAGGCAGAATATGGCTACACCTTC. Its protein product is CATSRGEAEYGYTF.

This clone was recorded only once. The same CDR3 also results from other DNA sequences found in this sample. The V and J genes are TRBV2 and TRBJ1-5; 8 bases fit TRBD1. Germline V gene data show CDR1 as SNHLY and CDR2 as FYNNEI. The CDR3 sequence is 15 residues long. V shed 4 bases, J shed 1 base, and the junction held 3 bases outside the gene matches. Here the CDR3 reads CASSGDRGSNQPQHF. The CDR3 DNA follows: TGTGCCAGCAGTGGAGACAGGGGAAGCAATCAGCCCCAGCATTTT.

This clone showed up just a few times. The rearrangement uses TRBV7-9 and TRBJ1-1, with D possibly being TRBD1 (6 bases). V lost 4 bases and J 10 bases, leaving 13 bases between the germline ends. Germline CDR1 SEHNR, CDR2 FQNEAQ (reference sequence). The CDR3 has 12 amino acids. Written as DNA, the CDR3 is TGTGCCAGCAGCTCGGACAGAGGGATAGCTTTCTTT. It is translated as CASSSDRGIAFF.